This T cell receptor (beta chain) was sequenced during a study of OX40 agonist ivuxolimab in advanced cancers. Findings and caveats of the study: Antigens targeted by the expanded peripheral T cells were not determined. Circulating CD4+ and CD8+ T cells showed clonal expansion by week 6 at 0.1 to 3.0 mg/kg.

The CDR3 loop spans 12 amino acids. V dropped 5 bases and J dropped 8; count of bases not matched to a gene: 5. Germline V gives CDR1 MNHEY, CDR2 SVGAGI. With respect to this clone: The antigen remains undetermined.

Produced via immunoSEQ multiplex PCR; TCRdb's table is partial and in-frame only. The table shows 70,000 to 90,000 clones, with 84% occurring only once. The material sequenced was CD4+ or CD8+ T cells sorted from blood, taken in a trial of the OX40 agonist ivuxolimab. The sequence was collected from an adult with an advanced solid tumor such as melanoma, head and neck, liver or kidney cancer. The chain employs TRBV6-5 and TRBJ1-1; 7 positions agree with TRBD1. Here the CDR3 DNA reads TGTGCCAGCAGTAACAGGGGTTGGGAAGCTTTCTTT. Protein product: CASSNRGWEAFF.